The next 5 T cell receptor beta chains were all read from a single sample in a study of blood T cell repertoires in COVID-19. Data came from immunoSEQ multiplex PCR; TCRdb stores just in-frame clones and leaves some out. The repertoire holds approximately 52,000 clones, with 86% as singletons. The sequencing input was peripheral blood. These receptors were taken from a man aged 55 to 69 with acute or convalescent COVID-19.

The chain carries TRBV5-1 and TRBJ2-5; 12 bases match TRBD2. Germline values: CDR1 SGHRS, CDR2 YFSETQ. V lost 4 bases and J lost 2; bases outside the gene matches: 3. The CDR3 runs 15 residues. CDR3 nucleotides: TGCGCCAGCAGCACGACTAGCGGGAGTCAAGAGACCCAGTACTTC. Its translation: CASSTTSGSQETQYF.

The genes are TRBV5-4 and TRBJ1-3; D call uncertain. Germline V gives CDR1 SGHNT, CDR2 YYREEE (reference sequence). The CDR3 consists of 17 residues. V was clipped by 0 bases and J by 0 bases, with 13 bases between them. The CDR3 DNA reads TGTGCCAGCAGCTTGGATTTGCAGGCTCACTCTGGAAACACCATATATTTT. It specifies CASSLDLQAHSGNTIYF.

The CDR3: CASSERARASGRQPSYEQYF. In nucleotides, the CDR3 is TGTGCCAGCAGTGAAAGGGCTCGTGCTAGCGGGAGGCAACCATCCTACGAGCAGTACTTC. The chain combines TRBV6-1 with TRBJ2-7, with TRBD2 identical over 11 bases. The ends lost 2 bases at V and 1 base at J; junction bases unmatched: 16. The CDR3 is made up of 20 amino acids. Germline CDR1 and CDR2: MNHNS and SASEGT.

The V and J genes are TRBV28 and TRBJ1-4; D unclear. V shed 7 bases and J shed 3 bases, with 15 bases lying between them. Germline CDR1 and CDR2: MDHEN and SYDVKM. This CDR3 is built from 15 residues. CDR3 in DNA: TGTGCCAGCATTGGGAGAGGGAATCCTAATGAAAAACTGTTTTTT. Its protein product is CASIGRGNPNEKLFF.

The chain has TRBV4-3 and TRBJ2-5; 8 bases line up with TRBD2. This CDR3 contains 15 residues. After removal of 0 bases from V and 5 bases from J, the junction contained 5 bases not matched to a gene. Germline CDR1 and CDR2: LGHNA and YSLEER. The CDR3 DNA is TGCGCCAGCAGCCAAGATCTTCCTAGCGGGGAGACCCAGTACTTC. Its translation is CASSQDLPSGETQYF.